These T cell receptor beta chains were read from a single sample in a study of CD8+CD57+ T cells in acquired aplastic anemia. Via MiXCR, TCRdb re-called the reads, giving one row per CDR3 protein. The table has about 170,000 distinct CDR3 sequences, around 45% seen once. The sequencing sample was made of sorted CD4+, CD8+, or CD8+CD57+ T cells (not recorded which) from PBMCs. These receptors all stem from a human donor in good health. CDR3s include the opening cysteine and the closing phenylalanine or tryptophan. Fields, in order: D gene, V gene, J gene, clone size, CDR3 DNA, CDR3 protein. The D gene is left open where the match is weak. The size of a clone is reported for some rows only, either as once, few or many, or as a class for expanded clones.

TRBD1	TRBV24-1	TRBJ1-5	NA	TGTGCCACCAGTGCCAAAGGACAGGGGAGCAATCAGCCCCAGCATTTT	CATSAKGQGSNQPQHF
TRBD2	TRBV25-1	TRBJ2-7	NA	TGTGCCAGCCGAATGGGACTAGCGTACGAGCAGTACTTC	CASRMGLAYEQYF
NA	TRBV28	TRBJ1-5	NA	TGTGCCAGCATTGGGGACACGGCCTATCAGCCCCAGCATTTT	CASIGDTAYQPQHF
NA	TRBV10-2	TRBJ1-5	NA	TGCGCCAGCAGCCGGGACTATAATCAGCCCCAGCATTTT	CASSRDYNQPQHF
NA	TRBV12-3/TRBV12-4	TRBJ1-4	many	TGTGCCAGCAGTTTAGGACAGCCCGAAAAACTGTTTTTT	CASSLGQPEKLFF
NA	TRBV25-1	TRBJ2-1	NA	TGTGCCAGCAGTGAGTATAGAGGTGAGCAGTTCTTC	CASSEYRGEQFF
NA	TRBV7-3	TRBJ1-2	many	TGTGCCAGCAGCCCCGTATTGGGGGCAGCCGTAGGCTACACCTTC	CASSPVLGAAVGYTF
NA	TRBV3-1	TRBJ1-2	many	TGTGCCAGCAGCCATGGAGAAGGGACTGGCTACACCTTC	CASSHGEGTGYTF
TRBD2	TRBV6-1	TRBJ2-5	NA	TGTGCCAGCAGAAGACTAGCGGGGGGGAACCAAGAGACCCAGTACTTC	CASRRLAGGNQETQYF
NA	TRBV11-1	TRBJ1-1	many	TGTGCCAGCAGCTTAAGCGCCACGTTGAACACTGAAGCTTTCTTT	CASSLSATLNTEAFF
TRBD1	TRBV19	TRBJ2-3	many	TGTGCCAGTAGTCCAGGGGGTTTAGGGTCCGTTAGCACAGATACGCAGTATTTT	CASSPGGLGSVSTDTQYF
NA	TRBV20-1	TRBJ1-1	NA	TGCAGTGCTCAAGCAGGGACGAACACTGAAGCTTTCTTT	CSAQAGTNTEAFF
TRBD1	TRBV10-3	TRBJ1-3	NA	TGTGCCATCAGTACCCCCTTGACAGGGGCTGGAAACACCATATATTTT	CAISTPLTGAGNTIYF
NA	TRBV2	TRBJ2-3	NA	TGTGCCAGCAACGGGGCAGATACGCAGTATTTT	CASNGADTQYF
NA	TRBV7-9	TRBJ2-7	NA	TGTGCCAGCAGCTACCCCGCCAGGACCTACGAGCAGTACTTC	CASSYPARTYEQYF
TRBD1	TRBV20-1	TRBJ1-5	many	TGCAGTGCAGTGAGAGACAGGGAAGGTCAGCCCCAGCATTTT	CSAVRDREGQPQHF
NA	TRBV5-6	TRBJ1-2	few	TGTGCCAGCACCCAGCGGGGCGGTGGCTACACCTTC	CASTQRGGGYTF
NA	TRBV15	TRBJ2-3	NA	TGTGTCACCAGCCGGGGGACCTCCTCCTACACAGATACGCAGTATTTT	CVTSRGTSSYTDTQYF
NA	TRBV4-1	TRBJ1-4	NA	TGCGCCAGCAGCCAAGGGACCGATGAAAAACTGTTTTTT	CASSQGTDEKLFF
NA	TRBV12-3/TRBV12-4	TRBJ1-1	many	TGTGCCAGCACCAAACCAGGGTCAGCCACTGAAGCTTTCTTT	CASTKPGSATEAFF
NA	TRBV24-1	TRBJ2-3	many	TGTGCCACCAGTGCTCTAGATACGCAGTATTTT	CATSALDTQYF
NA	TRBV25-1	TRBJ2-3	NA	TGTGCCAGCCTAGATAGTACGGGCTACAGATACGCAGTCCCGTATTTT	CASLDSTGYRYAVPYF
NA	TRBV14	TRBJ1-1	many	TGTGCCAGCAGCCAAGAGGCAGGGATGAACACTGAAGCTTTCTTT	CASSQEAGMNTEAFF
NA	TRBV18	TRBJ1-1	NA	TGTGCCAGCTCACCAGGCGGGAACACTGAAGCTTTCTTT	CASSPGGNTEAFF
NA	TRBV25-1	TRBJ1-6	NA	TGCGCCAGCAGTGCAGGGCTCCATTCACCCCTCCACTTT	CASSAGLHSPLHF
NA	TRBV20-1	TRBJ2-5	NA	TGCAGTGCTAGAGGCCCCCGAGAGACCCAGTACTTC	CSARGPRETQYF
NA	TRBV5-1	TRBJ2-7	NA	TGCGCCAGCAGCTTGGTGGGCGGGCCCGAGCAGTACTTC	CASSLVGGPEQYF
NA	TRBV6-1	TRBJ2-2	few	TGTGCCAGCAGTGAGATTACAGGGAGGAACACCGGGGAGCTGTTTTTT	CASSEITGRNTGELFF
TRBD2	TRBV10-3	TRBJ2-3	few	TGTGCCATCAGTGAGGGAGCGGGAGGTGGAACAGATACGCAGTATTTT	CAISEGAGGGTDTQYF